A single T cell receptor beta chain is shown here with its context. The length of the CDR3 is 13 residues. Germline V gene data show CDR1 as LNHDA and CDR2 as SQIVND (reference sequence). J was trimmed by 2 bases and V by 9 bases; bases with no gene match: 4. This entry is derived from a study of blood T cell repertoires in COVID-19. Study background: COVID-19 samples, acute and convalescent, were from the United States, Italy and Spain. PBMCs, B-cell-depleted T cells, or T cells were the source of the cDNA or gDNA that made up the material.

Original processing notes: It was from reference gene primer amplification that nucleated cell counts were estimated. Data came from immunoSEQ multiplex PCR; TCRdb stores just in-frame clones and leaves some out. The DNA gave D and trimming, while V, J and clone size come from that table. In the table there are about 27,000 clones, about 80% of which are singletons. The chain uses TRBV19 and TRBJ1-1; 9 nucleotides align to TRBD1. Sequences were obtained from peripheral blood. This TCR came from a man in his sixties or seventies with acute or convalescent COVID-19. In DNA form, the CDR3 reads TGTGCCAGGACAGGGGGATTAAACACTGAAGCTTTCTTT. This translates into CARTGGLNTEAFF.